The 8 T cell receptor beta chains below were found in one sample sequenced in a study of blood T cell repertoires in COVID-19. Using immunoSEQ multiplex PCR, the repertoire was profiled, and TCRdb retains in-frame clones only, with some absent. The table includes roughly 320,000 clones, more than 75% detected once. The sample taken for sequencing was PBMCs or T cells enriched from blood (not recorded which). The receptors were sampled from a man aged 25-40 years who had recovered from COVID-19.

This chain connects TRBV9 to TRBJ2-2; the match to TRBD2 covers 11 bases. The germline V gene encodes CDR1 SGDLS and CDR2 YYNGEE. The CDR3 spans 17 residues. The V segment lost 0 bases and the J segment 5 bases; nucleotides outside the gene matches: 6. This chain's CDR3 is CASSVARLAGGTGELFF. In DNA, the CDR3 is TGTGCCAGCAGCGTAGCCCGGCTAGCGGGGGGAACCGGGGAGCTGTTTTTT.

The chain uses TRBV29-1 and TRBJ2-7, with TRBD1 as a possible D gene (7 bases). Trimming stripped 5 bases from V and 7 bases from J, with 18 bases between. This CDR3 spans 13 amino acids. Germline V gene data show CDR1 as SQVTM and CDR2 as ANQGSEA. The CDR3 sequence is CSVLSDRAGEQYF. CDR3 in DNA: TGCAGCGTTCTAAGTGACAGGGCGGGGGAGCAGTACTTC.

V and J are TRBV5-1 and TRBJ2-3; 12 bases map to TRBD2. This CDR3 is built from 15 residues. V trimming: 3 bases; J trimming: 1 base; junction bases outside the gene matches: 0. Germline CDR1 reads SGHRS; CDR2 reads YFSETQ. The CDR3 reads CASSWTSGGTDTQYF. In nucleotides, the CDR3 is TGCGCCAGCAGCTGGACTAGCGGGGGCACAGATACGCAGTATTTT.

The chain uses TRBV7-9 and TRBJ2-1; D gene ambiguous. V gave up 1 base and J gave up 0 bases, with 10 bases separating them. The germline V gene encodes CDR1 SEHNR and CDR2 FQNEAQ (reference sequence). The CDR3 sequence is 16 residues long. CDR3 residues: CASSLGSGSSYNEQFF. The CDR3 DNA is TGTGCCAGCAGCTTAGGATCTGGTAGCTCCTACAATGAGCAGTTCTTC. Full variable domain (rest looked up from reference TRBV7-9 and TRBJ2-1): DTGVSQNPRHKITKRGQNVTFRCDPISEHNRLYWYRQTLGQGPEFLTYFQNEAQLEKSRLLSDRFSAERPKGSFSTLEIQRTEQGDSAMYLCASSLGSGSSYNEQFFGPGTRLTVL.

The chain uses TRBV24-1 and TRBJ2-2; the match to TRBD1 covers 9 bases. This CDR3 has 16 amino acids. Germline V CDR1 and CDR2: KGHDR, SFDVKD. V shed 4 bases, J shed 3 bases, and the junction held 5 bases outside the gene matches. CDR3 nucleotide sequence: TGTGCCACCAGTGACCCGCGACAGGGGGACACCGGGGAGCTGTTTTTT. Protein product: CATSDPRQGDTGELFF.

The V gene is TRBV6-2 or TRBV6-3, the J gene TRBJ2-2; D is perhaps TRBD2 (6 bases). Germline lookup yields CDR1 MNHEY and CDR2 SVGEGT. CDR3 length: 18 residues. With 6 bases removed from V and 6 bases from J, the gap between germline ends came to 26 bases. This chain's CDR3 is CASSPEGTSTRTSGELFF. The CDR3 bases are TGTGCCAGCAGCCCAGAAGGGACTTCCACGAGGACCTCCGGGGAGCTGTTTTTT.

This chain joins TRBV15 and TRBJ2-3; 8 bases are shared with TRBD2. The germline gives CDR1 LNHNV, CDR2 YYDKDF (reference sequence). V shed 1 base and J 1 base; nucleotides not matched to a gene: 1. The CDR3 sequence is 15 residues long. The CDR3 region is CATSRVAGRTDTQYF. Written as DNA, the CDR3 is TGTGCCACCAGCAGAGTAGCGGGGCGCACAGATACGCAGTATTTT. Looking up the rest from reference TRBV15 and TRBJ2-3 gives the full variable domain: DAMVIQNPRYQVTQFGKPVTLSCSQTLNHNVMYWYQQKSSQAPKLLFHYYDKDFNNEADTPDNFQSRRPNTSFCFLDIRSPGLGDTAMYLCATSRVAGRTDTQYFGPGTRLTVL.

The J gene is TRBJ1-5, the V gene TRBV10-3; 7 bases are shared with TRBD1. CDR1 ENHRY and CDR2 SYGVKD come from the germline V gene. The CDR3 has 15 amino acids. V lost 5 bases and J lost 6; bases outside the gene matches: 10. CDR3: CAISPGQAAGQPQHF. CDR3 bases: TGTGCCATCAGTCCCGGACAGGCGGCAGGTCAGCCCCAGCATTTT.